Each of the 14 T cell receptor beta chains below was sequenced from the same sample in a study of read filtering for tumor transcriptome and immune sequencing. The library was built from about 0.4 ug RNA with molecular barcoded adaptors for alpha/delta and beta/gamma chains. MiXCR was run by TCRdb on the reads, yielding one entry per CDR3 protein. The sample lists 90,000 to 95,000 distinct CDR3 sequences, under 25% occurring once. Sample: a population of CD138-negative cells sorted from bone marrow. These receptors originate from a donor aged 40 or older with multiple myeloma.

The chain links TRBV7-2 to TRBJ2-3; the match to TRBD2 covers 15 bases. This CDR3 region has 16 residues. Germline V gene lookup returns CDR1 SGHTA and CDR2 FQGNSA. V was pared by 3 bases and J by 4 bases, with 2 bases of the junction left unmatched. CDR3 region: CASSFRTSGGADTQYF. The DNA of the CDR3 is TGTGCCAGCAGCTTCCGGACTAGCGGGGGGGCAGATACGCAGTATTTT.

On this clonotype itself: A read error may explain this, as a much larger clone is one base away. The chain couples TRBV6-5 to TRBJ2-6, with D unclear. The germline gives CDR1 MNHEY, CDR2 SVGAGI. This CDR3 is 16 amino acids long. As DNA, the CDR3 is TGTGCCAGCAATTACTCGTCTCGCTCTGGGGCCAACGTCCTGACTTTC. It codes for CASNYSSRSGANVLTF.

This clonotype was seen ten or more times. The rearrangement links TRBV20-1 to TRBJ2-3; unclear D gene. Trimming removed 0 bases at V and 1 base at J, with 11 bases between. CDR3 length: 15 residues. CDR1 DFQATT and CDR2 SNEGSKA come from the germline V gene (reference sequence). CDR3 loop: CSARDPNRGTDTQYF. CDR3 nucleotides: TGCAGTGCTAGAGATCCGAACCGGGGCACAGATACGCAGTATTTT.

This clonotype showed up many times. The chain is built from TRBV29-1 and TRBJ2-6; 7 nucleotides align to TRBD1. The germline gives CDR1 SQVTM, CDR2 ANQGSEA. Unmatched junction bases numbered 4, after V lost 4 bases and J lost 4 bases. The CDR3 has 14 residues. CDR3 residues: CSVADRSGANVLTF. DNA of the CDR3: TGCAGCGTTGCGGACAGGTCCGGGGCCAACGTCCTGACTTTC.

This clonotype was seen many times. The rearrangement uses TRBV10-2 and TRBJ2-1; D gene uncertain. Germline V gives CDR1 WSHSY, CDR2 SAAADI. V shed 4 bases and J shed 0 bases, with 10 bases lying between them. CDR3 size: 15 residues. DNA for the CDR3: TGCGCCAGCAGTGTGACTGTTAGCTCCTACAATGAGCAGTTCTTC. Its translation: CASSVTVSSYNEQFF.

Turning to this clonotype: At one end, the junction sequence differs from germline, possibly due to a read error. V usage is TRBV29-1 and J usage is TRBJ2-7; TRBD1 might be the D (6 bases). CDR1 and CDR2 from the germline V gene are SQVTM and ANQGSEA. The CDR3 is 15 residues long. The CDR3 nucleotides read TGCAGCGACCAACAGGGCTCCGAGAAGTCCTCCGAGCGGTACTTC. Its protein product is CSDQQGSEKSSERYF.

The sample holds many counts of this clonotype. V gene TRBV11-2 combines with J gene TRBJ2-4; D is undetermined. Between the trimmed V and J ends, which lost 1 base and 7 bases, there was a span of 11 bases. Germline loops: CDR1 SGHAT, CDR2 FQNNGV. CDR3 size: 14 residues. The CDR3 protein is CASSLALARNIQYF. For the CDR3, the DNA is TGTGCCAGCAGCTTAGCTTTGGCGAGGAACATTCAGTACTTC.

This clonotype was seen many times. The rearrangement links TRBV5-1 to TRBJ2-7, with D perhaps given as TRBD1 or TRBD2 (5 bases each). The CDR3 extends over 15 amino acids. Germline loops: CDR1 SGHRS, CDR2 YFSETQ. V gave up 0 bases and J gave up 3 bases, with 13 bases separating them. CDR3 in DNA: TGCGCCAGCAGCTTGGTTAGGGGAGTTGTCTACGAGCAGTACTTC. This translates into CASSLVRGVVYEQYF.

The chain couples TRBV28 to TRBJ2-7; the D call may be TRBD1 or TRBD2 (5 bases each). Germline V CDR1 and CDR2: MDHEN, SYDVKM. Trimming removed 5 bases at V and 6 bases at J, with 14 bases between. The CDR3 is 13 amino acids. In nucleotides, the CDR3 is TGTGCCAGCAGTGACTTTCCGGGGCTCGAGCAGTACTTC. Its translation is CASSDFPGLEQYF.

This clonotype was found many times. The V call is TRBV2, the J call TRBJ2-6; D gene uncertain. There are 17 residues in the CDR3. Trimming took off 2 bases at V and 0 bases at J, with 11 bases between the two ends. Germline V lookup: CDR1 SNHLY, CDR2 FYNNEI. The CDR3 nucleotides are TGTGCCAGCAGTGAATCGCCGCGGAACTCTGGGGCCAACGTCCTGACTTTC. Translated: CASSESPRNSGANVLTF.

At least ten counts were recorded for this clonotype. The chain combines TRBV28 with TRBJ2-7; a possible D gene is TRBD1 (6 bases). CDR1 MDHEN and CDR2 SYDVKM come from the germline V gene. Trimming cost V 6 bases and J 1 base, with 19 bases left between them. The CDR3 has 16 residues. The CDR3 spells CASRGSGTRGSYEQYF. The CDR3 DNA reads TGTGCCAGCAGGGGGAGTGGGACAAGGGGATCCTACGAGCAGTACTTC.

Comments on this clonotype: The CDR3 ends on some other residue instead of the conserved phenylalanine or tryptophan, so this is likely a read error. The chain couples TRBV20-1 to TRBJ2-2; D is uncertain. Per germline, CDR1 DFQATT and CDR2 SNEGSKA (reference sequence). The CDR3 runs to 13 residues. The DNA for the CDR3 is TGTAGTGCTAGAGACATTCTCACCGGGGAGCTGTTTCTT. The encoded protein is CSARDILTGELFL.

About this clonotype: A much larger clonotype is one base distant, so this may be a read error. The chain links TRBV4-1 to TRBJ1-1, with D unclear. CDR3 size: 13 residues. CDR1 and CDR2 (germline): MGHRA, YSYEKL. The CDR3: CAGSQEAAGKAFF. For the CDR3, the DNA is TGCGCCGGCAGCCAAGAAGCGGCGGGGAAAGCTTTCTTT.

This clonotype was seen a few times. The J gene is TRBJ2-7, the V gene TRBV20-1, with D perhaps assigned TRBD1 or TRBD2 (6 bases each). This CDR3 comprises 14 residues. The V end was cut by 0 bases, the J end by 6 bases, with 15 bases between. Germline CDR1 and CDR2: DFQATT and SNEGSKA (reference sequence). This CDR3 reads CSAREVTGAGEQYF. CDR3 DNA: TGCAGTGCTAGAGAAGTTACGGGGGCGGGCGAGCAGTACTTC.